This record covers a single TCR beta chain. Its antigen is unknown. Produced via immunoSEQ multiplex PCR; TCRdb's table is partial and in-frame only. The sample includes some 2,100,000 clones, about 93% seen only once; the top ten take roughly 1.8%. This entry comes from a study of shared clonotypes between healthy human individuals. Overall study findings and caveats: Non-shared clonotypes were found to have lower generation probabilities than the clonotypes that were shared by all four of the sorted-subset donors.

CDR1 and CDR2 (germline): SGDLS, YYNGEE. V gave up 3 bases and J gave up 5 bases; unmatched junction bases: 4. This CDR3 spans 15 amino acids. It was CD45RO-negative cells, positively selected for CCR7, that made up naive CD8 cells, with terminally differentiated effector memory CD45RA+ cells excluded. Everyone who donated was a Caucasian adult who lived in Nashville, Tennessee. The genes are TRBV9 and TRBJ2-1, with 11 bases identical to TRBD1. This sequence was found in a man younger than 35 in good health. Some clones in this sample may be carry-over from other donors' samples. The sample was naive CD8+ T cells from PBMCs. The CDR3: CASSAGQGAHNEQFF. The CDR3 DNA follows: TGTGCCAGCAGCGCAGGACAGGGGGCCCACAATGAGCAGTTCTTC.